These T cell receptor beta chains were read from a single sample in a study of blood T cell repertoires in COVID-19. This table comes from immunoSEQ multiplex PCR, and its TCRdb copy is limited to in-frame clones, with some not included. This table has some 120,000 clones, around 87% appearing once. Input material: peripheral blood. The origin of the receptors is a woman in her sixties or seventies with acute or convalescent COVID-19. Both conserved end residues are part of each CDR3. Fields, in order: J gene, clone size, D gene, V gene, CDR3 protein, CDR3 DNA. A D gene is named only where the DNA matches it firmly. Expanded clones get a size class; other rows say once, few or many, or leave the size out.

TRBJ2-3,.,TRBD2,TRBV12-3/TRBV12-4,CASRAGLAVTQYF,TGTGCCAGCAGGGCGGGACTAGCGGTTACGCAGTATTTT
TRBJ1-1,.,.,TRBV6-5,CASSYSRGSEAFF,TGTGCCAGCAGTTACTCGAGGGGGTCTGAAGCTTTCTTT
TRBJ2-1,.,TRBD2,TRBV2,CASSDLAGNPKQFF,TGTGCCAGCAGTGACCTAGCGGGTAACCCCAAGCAGTTCTTC
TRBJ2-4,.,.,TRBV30,CAFAGIAKNIQYF,TGTGCCTTCGCAGGGATAGCCAAAAACATTCAGTACTTC
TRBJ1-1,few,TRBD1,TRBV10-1,CARTRQGTEAFF,TGCGCCAGAACCAGACAGGGTACTGAAGCTTTCTTT
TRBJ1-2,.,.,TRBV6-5,CASSYSGQSYGYTF,TGTGCCAGCAGTTACTCGGGGCAGAGCTATGGCTACACCTTC
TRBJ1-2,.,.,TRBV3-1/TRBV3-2,CASSSRLQLGGGYTF,TGTGCCAGCAGCTCGCGCCTACAGTTAGGTGGGGGCTACACCTTC
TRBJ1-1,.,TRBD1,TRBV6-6,CASSFGTGSGNTEAFF,TGTGCCAGCAGTTTCGGGACAGGGAGTGGAAACACTGAAGCTTTCTTT
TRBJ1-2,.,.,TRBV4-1,CASSHFGRGEGGYTF,TGCGCCAGCAGCCACTTTGGAAGGGGGGAGGGTGGCTACACCTTC
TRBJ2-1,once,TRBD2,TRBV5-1,CASSLGGLAGGQPEQFF,TGCGCCAGCAGCTTGGGAGGCTTAGCGGGAGGGCAACCTGAGCAGTTCTTC
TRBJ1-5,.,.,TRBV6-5,CASSYSSRVGDQPQHF,TGTGCCAGCAGTTACTCTAGCAGGGTAGGCGATCAGCCCCAGCATTTT
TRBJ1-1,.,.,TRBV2,CASRREEDTEAFF,TGTGCCAGCAGGCGGGAGGAGGACACTGAAGCTTTCTTT
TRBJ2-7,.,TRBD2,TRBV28,CASSPSSGKVLF,TGTGCCAGCAGTCCAAGTAGCGGGAAGGTCCTCTTC
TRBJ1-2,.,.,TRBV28,CASKSPINYGYTF,TGTGCCAGCAAAAGCCCGATCAACTATGGCTACACCTTC
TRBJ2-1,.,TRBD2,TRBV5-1,CASSLGGLAVEQFF,TGCGCCAGCAGCTTGGGAGGACTAGCTGTTGAGCAGTTCTTC
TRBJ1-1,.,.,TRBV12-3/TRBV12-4,CASTPGNTEAFF,TGTGCCAGCACCCCGGGGAACACTGAAGCTTTCTTT
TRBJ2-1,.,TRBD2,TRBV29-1,CSVGLAGVGEQFF,TGCAGCGTCGGACTAGCGGGAGTCGGGGAGCAGTTCTTC
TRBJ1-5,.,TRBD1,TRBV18,CASSPRGTGSHQPQHF,TGTGCCAGCTCACCACGGGGGACAGGGTCTCATCAGCCCCAGCATTTT
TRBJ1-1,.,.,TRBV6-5,CASRSRTDTNTEAFF,TGTGCCAGCAGATCGAGGACAGACACGAACACTGAAGCTTTCTTT
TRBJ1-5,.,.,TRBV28,CASTGGIHSNQPQHF,TGTGCCAGCACGGGAGGTATTCATAGCAATCAGCCCCAGCATTTT
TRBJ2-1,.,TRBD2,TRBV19,CASSILLAGTVEQFF,TGTGCCAGTAGTATCCTTCTAGCGGGGACGGTTGAGCAGTTCTTC
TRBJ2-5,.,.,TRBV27,CASSFSLTGTSETQYF,TGTGCCAGCAGTTTCTCCCTAACAGGGACGTCAGAGACCCAGTACTTC
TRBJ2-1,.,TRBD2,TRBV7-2,CASSLGTSGSYNEQFF,TGTGCCAGCAGCTTAGGGACTAGCGGCTCCTACAATGAGCAGTTCTTC
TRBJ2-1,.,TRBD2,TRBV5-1,CASSLGLAGEYEQFF,TGCGCCAGCAGCTTGGGGTTAGCGGGAGAGTATGAGCAGTTCTTC
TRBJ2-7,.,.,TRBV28,CASSLYQGSSYEQYF,TGTGCCAGCAGTTTATACCAGGGAAGCTCCTACGAGCAGTACTTC
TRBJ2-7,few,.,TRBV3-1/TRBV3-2,CASSQNTRGHEQYF,TGTGCCAGCAGCCAAAACACCAGGGGTCACGAGCAGTACTTC
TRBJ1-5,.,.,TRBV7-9,CASSLPGNSQPQHF,TGTGCCAGCAGCTTACCCGGGAACAGTCAGCCCCAGCATTTT
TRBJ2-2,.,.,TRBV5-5,CASSLVAGTGELFF,TGTGCCAGCAGCTTGGTTGCGGGAACCGGGGAGCTGTTTTTT
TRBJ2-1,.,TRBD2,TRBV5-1,CASSGAGGSYNEQFF,TGCGCCAGTTCAGGAGCGGGAGGGTCCTACAATGAGCAGTTCTTC
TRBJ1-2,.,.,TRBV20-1,CSASTTGRAGSNYGYTF,TGCAGTGCTAGTACCACGGGCAGGGCAGGATCAAACTATGGCTACACCTTC
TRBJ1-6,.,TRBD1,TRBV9,CASSVVGQGGSPLHF,TGTGCCAGCAGCGTAGTGGGACAGGGGGGATCACCCCTCCACTTT
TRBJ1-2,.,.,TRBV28,CASSFSVSYGYTF,TGTGCCAGCAGTTTTTCCGTGTCCTATGGCTACACCTTC
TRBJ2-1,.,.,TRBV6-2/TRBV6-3,CASSYWAGQYNEQFF,TGTGCCAGCAGTTACTGGGCGGGGCAATACAATGAGCAGTTCTTC
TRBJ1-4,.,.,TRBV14,CASSQVGEKLFF,TGTGCCAGCAGCCAAGTTGGGGAGAAACTGTTTTTT
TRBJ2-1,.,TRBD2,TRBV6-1,CASSEARTSGAAYNEQFF,TGTGCCAGCAGTGAAGCCCGCACTAGCGGGGCCGCCTACAATGAGCAGTTCTTC
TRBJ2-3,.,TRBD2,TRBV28,CASSITGTSHTDTQYF,TGTGCCAGCAGTATAACCGGGACTAGCCACACAGATACGCAGTATTTT
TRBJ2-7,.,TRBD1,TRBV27,CASSSRTGGSYEQYF,TGTGCCAGCAGTTCCCGGACAGGGGGCTCCTACGAGCAGTACTTC
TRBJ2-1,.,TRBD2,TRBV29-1,CSVGSGLAGPYNEQFF,TGCAGCGTTGGTTCGGGACTAGCGGGACCCTACAATGAGCAGTTCTTC
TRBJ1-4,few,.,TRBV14,CASSLQGGPGEKLFF,TGTGCCAGCAGCCTTCAGGGAGGTCCTGGGGAAAAACTGTTTTTT
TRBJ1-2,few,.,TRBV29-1,CSVDRQGDGYTF,TGCAGCGTTGATAGGCAGGGTGACGGCTACACCTTC
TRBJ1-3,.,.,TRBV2,CASSEVAQLFGNTIYF,TGTGCCAGCAGTGAAGTGGCACAGTTATTTGGAAACACCATATATTTT
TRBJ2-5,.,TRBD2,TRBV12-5,CASGKGLAGVYQETQYF,TGTGCTAGTGGTAAAGGACTAGCGGGAGTTTACCAAGAGACCCAGTACTTC
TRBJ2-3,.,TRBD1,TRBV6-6,CASSLRDRYHF,TGTGCCAGCAGTCTCCGGGACAGGTATCATTTT
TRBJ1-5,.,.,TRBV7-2,CASSLGGDDQPQHF,TGTGCCAGCAGCTTAGGGGGGGATGATCAGCCCCAGCATTTT
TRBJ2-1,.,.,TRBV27,CASWGLGVNNEQFF,TGTGCCAGCTGGGGGCTGGGAGTAAACAATGAGCAGTTCTTC
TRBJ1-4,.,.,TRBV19,CASTDGRGNEKLFF,TGTGCCAGTACCGACGGCAGGGGAAATGAAAAACTGTTTTTT
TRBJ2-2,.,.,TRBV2,CASSDRVVAVNTGELFF,TGTGCCAGCAGTGACAGGGTAGTGGCAGTAAACACCGGGGAGCTGTTTTTT
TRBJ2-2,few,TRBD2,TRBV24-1,CATRPSGVGELFF,TGTGCCACCAGGCCTAGCGGTGTCGGGGAGCTGTTTTTT
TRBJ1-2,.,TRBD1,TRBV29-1,CSVEEGVRTGRDGYTF,TGCAGCGTTGAAGAGGGGGTCCGGACAGGGCGGGACGGCTACACCTTC
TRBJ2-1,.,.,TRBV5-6,CASSSPSERQFF,TGTGCCAGCAGCTCCCCTAGCGAGCGACAGTTCTTC
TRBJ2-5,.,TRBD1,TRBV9,CASSVEPTGFMETQYF,TGTGCCAGCAGCGTCGAACCGACAGGGTTTATGGAGACCCAGTACTTC